This T cell receptor beta chain originates from a study of T cells in Graves' hyperthyroidism and ophthalmopathy. This clonotype was recorded many times. Trimming took 4 bases from V and 5 from J; bases not matched to a gene: 10. This CDR3 spans 15 amino acids. Germline CDR1 SGHNT, CDR2 YYREEE (reference sequence). What was amplified from RNA transcripts were TCR beta CDR3 regions. A set of HTBI primers served as the primers for a first-round RT-PCR of the TCR CDR3. TCRdb re-analysed the multiplex PCR reads in MiXCR, keeping a single row per CDR3 protein. The repertoire holds about 560,000 distinct CDR3 sequences, with 15% to 17% as singletons.

The J gene is TRBJ2-3, the V gene TRBV5-4; 7 positions agree with TRBD2. The sequence was collected from a woman aged 25 to 39 with Graves' hyperthyroidism. What was sequenced was blood. The CDR3 DNA follows: TGTGCCAGCAGCCCGAGCGGGAATTTAGGAGATACGCAGTATTTT. Translated: CASSPSGNLGDTQYF.